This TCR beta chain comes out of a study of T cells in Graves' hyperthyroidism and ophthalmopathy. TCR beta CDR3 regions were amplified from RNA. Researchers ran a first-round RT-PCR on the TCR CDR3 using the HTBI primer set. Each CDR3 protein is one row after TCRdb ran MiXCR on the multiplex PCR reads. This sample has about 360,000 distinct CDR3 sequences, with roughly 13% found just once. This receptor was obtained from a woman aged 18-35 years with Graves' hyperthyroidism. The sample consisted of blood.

This CDR3 reads CASSYRNLDRNWRNSPLHF. CDR3 coding DNA: TGTGCCAGCAGTTACCGCAACCTCGACAGGAATTGGAGGAATTCACCCCTCCACTTT. The rearrangement uses TRBV6-2 or TRBV6-3 and TRBJ1-6; maybe TRBD1 (6 bases). There are 19 residues in the CDR3. V lost 2 bases, J lost 7 bases, and 24 bases lay in between. Germline V gene lookup returns CDR1 MNHEY and CDR2 SVGEGT.